Listed here are 16 T cell receptor beta chains from one sample, sequenced in a study of breast tumors, draining lymph nodes, adjacent tissues (dated by TCRdb to about 2016). Library preparation used multiplex PCR. Sequenced using an Illumina HiSeq 2000. TCRdb applied fastp at Q25 and MiXCR to the public reads, then kept only in-frame beta chains. Rows are combined by CDR3 protein, so each entry shows the most common genes and DNA. Present in this sample are nearly 200,000 distinct CDR3 sequences, approximately 30% of which were seen just once. The ten largest clones represent around 4.4% of the sample. The lymph node samples were taken from the axillary draining lymph nodes of breast cancer patients. Sequenced input: axillary lymph node tissue. Receptors originate from a female donor with breast cancer. Some clones in this sample may be carry-over from other donors' samples.

In its sample, this clonotype was seen once. The J gene is TRBJ1-2, the V gene TRBV5-5, with 10 bases that match TRBD1. The V gene end was trimmed by 4 bases and the J gene end by 8 bases; junction bases not matched to a gene: 5. Germline loops: CDR1 SGHKS, CDR2 YYEKEE (reference sequence). This CDR3 comprises 13 residues. The CDR3 reads CASSPGTGAGYTF. The DNA for the CDR3 is TGTGCCAGCAGCCCCGGGACAGGGGCAGGCTACACCTTC.

This clonotype has a count of ten or more. This sequence joins TRBV7-9 and TRBJ1-4, with D maybe TRBD1 (6 bases). The ends were cut back, 5 bases at V and 6 bases at J, with 16 bases in the middle. The CDR3 sequence is 15 residues long. In germline, CDR1 is SEHNR, CDR2 FQNEAQ (reference sequence). CDR3 nucleotide sequence: TGTGCCAGCAGCGGAACGACAGGCCCCTATGAAAAACTGTTTTTT. Translating gives CASSGTTGPYEKLFF.

In regard to this clonotype: A clone one base away is much larger, so this may be a read error. V gene TRBV6-1 combines with J gene TRBJ2-3; 7 bases are a match to TRBD2. CDR3 length: 15 residues. V lost 3 bases to trimming and J lost 10 bases; unmatched junction nucleotides: 13. Germline CDR1 and CDR2: MNHNS and SASEGT. Here the CDR3 DNA reads TGTGCCAGCAGTGATATAGGCGGGAGAAGTGATGCGCAGTATTTT. It specifies CASSDIGGRSDAQYF.

This clonotype was observed a handful of times. V usage is TRBV4-1 and J usage is TRBJ1-1; the D gene is possibly TRBD1 (6 bases). The V end lost 0 bases, the J end lost 3 bases, and 11 bases lay between the germline ends. Germline V gene data show CDR1 as MGHRA and CDR2 as YSYEKL. The CDR3 length is 15 residues. DNA for the CDR3: TGCGCCAGCAGCCAAGAATTTAACAGGGACACTGAAGCTTTCTTT. Translated, it gives CASSQEFNRDTEAFF.

This clonotype has at least ten counts. J is TRBJ2-7 and V is TRBV5-1, with 9 nucleotides matching TRBD1. The V segment lost 4 bases and the J segment 5 bases; nucleotides outside the gene matches: 4. The CDR3 is made up of 13 amino acids. Looked up from germline, CDR1 is SGHRS and CDR2 is YFSETQ. The CDR3 is CASSRDRVNEQYF. CDR3 sequence (DNA): TGCGCCAGCAGCCGGGACAGGGTAAACGAGCAGTACTTC.

Remarks on this clonotype: One base away lies a much larger clone, so this may be a sequencing read error. The chain recombines TRBV5-4 with TRBJ2-1; perhaps TRBD1 as D (5 bases). CDR3 size: 15 residues. V was cut by 3 bases and J by 6 bases, with 16 bases left in between. Germline V CDR1 and CDR2: SGHNT, YYREEE (reference sequence). This CDR3 reads CASSSRAPGINEQFF. For the CDR3, the DNA is TGTGCCAGCAGCTCCAGGGCGCCTGGGATCAATGAGCAGTTCTTC.

The J gene is TRBJ2-2, the V gene TRBV7-8; D is unclear. Looked up from germline, CDR1 is SGHVS and CDR2 is FQNEAQ. The CDR3 consists of 13 residues. The V gene lost 3 bases and the J gene lost 5 bases, with 7 bases spanning the gap. Here the CDR3 DNA reads TGTGCCAGCAGCTTTGGCGGAACCGGGGAGCTGTTTTTT. Its translation is CASSFGGTGELFF. Combining the CDR3 with reference TRBV7-8 and TRBJ2-2 gives the whole variable domain GAGVSQSPRYKVAKRGQDVALRCDPISGHVSLFWYQQALGQGPEFLTYFQNEAQLDKSGLPSDRFFAERPEGSVSTLKIQRTQQEDSAVYLCASSFGGTGELFFGEGSRLTVL.

The chain employs TRBV7-2 and TRBJ1-4, with D uncertain. CDR3 length equals 15 residues. Trimming stripped 1 base from V and 7 bases from J, with 13 bases between. The V gene's germline CDR1 is SGHTA and CDR2 FQGNSA. The CDR3 here is CASSLVRGSGEKLFF. The CDR3 DNA is TGTGCCAGCAGCTTAGTTCGCGGGTCGGGTGAAAAACTGTTTTTT.

In regard to this clonotype: A junction end diverges from the germline sequence, so it may reflect a read error. The V and J genes are TRBV2 and TRBJ2-3; D may be TRBD1 or TRBD2 (7 bases each). Germline V lookup: CDR1 SNHLY, CDR2 FYNNEI. The CDR3 contains 16 residues. The CDR3 protein is CASSEWGGQPTGTQCF. The CDR3 nucleotides are TGTGCCAGCAGTGAATGGGGGGGACAGCCTACAGGTACGCAGTGTTTT.

Worth noting for this clonotype: It may be a read error: a sequence one base away is much more abundant. CDR3 bases: TGTGCCAGCAGCTTCAGGGGCAATCAGCCCCGGCATTTT. As protein: CASSFRGNQPRHF. The gene calls are TRBV6-1 and TRBJ1-5, with D perhaps TRBD1 (6 bases). In germline, CDR1 is MNHNS, CDR2 SASEGT. The CDR3 loop spans 13 amino acids.

This clonotype was detected only a few times. The chain recombines TRBV28 with TRBJ2-1; 10 positions match TRBD2. This CDR3 contains 16 residues. V shed 2 bases, J shed 6 bases, and the junction held 7 bases outside the gene matches. Germline V CDR1 and CDR2: MDHEN, SYDVKM. The CDR3 loop reads CASSLPPASGGNEQFF. CDR3 DNA: TGTGCCAGCAGTTTACCCCCGGCTAGCGGGGGCAATGAGCAGTTCTTC.

The chain recombines TRBV10-1 with TRBJ2-1; D is ambiguous. This CDR3 is built from 12 residues. With 2 bases removed from V and 10 bases from J, the gap between germline ends came to 9 bases. The germline CDR1 and CDR2 sequences are WNHNN and SYGVQD (reference sequence). The CDR3 spells CASSESSKEQFF. CDR3 nucleotides: TGCGCCAGCAGTGAGAGTAGCAAAGAGCAGTTCTTC.

Worth noting for this clonotype: Germline and junction disagree at one end, which may indicate a read error. In nucleotides, the CDR3 is TGTGCCAGCAGTTTATATAGTCAGCCCCAGCATTTT. Protein product: CASSLYSQPQHF. The chain combines TRBV10-3 with TRBJ1-5; no reliable D call. CDR3 length: 12 amino acids. CDR1 and CDR2 from the germline V gene are ENHRY and SYGVKD.

A word on this clonotype: This sequence may be a read error, since a much larger clone differs from it by one base. J is TRBJ2-6 and V is TRBV6-6; D call uncertain. V dropped 7 bases and J dropped 0 bases, with 13 bases sitting between them. Germline V gene lookup returns CDR1 MNHNY and CDR2 SVGAGI (reference sequence). The CDR3 runs to 16 residues. CDR3 in amino acids: CASNPPASSGANVLTF. The CDR3 DNA follows: TGTGCCAGCAATCCCCCGGCCTCCTCTGGGGCCAACGTCCTGACTTTC.

The J gene is TRBJ1-1, the V gene TRBV29-1; D call uncertain. Per germline, CDR1 SQVTM and CDR2 ANQGSEA. This CDR3 is 12 amino acids long. Trimming removed 0 bases from V and 10 bases from J, with 12 bases in between. The CDR3 spells CSVEEQAGGAFF. CDR3 DNA: TGCAGCGTTGAAGAGCAGGCTGGTGGAGCTTTCTTT.

Concerning this clonotype itself: No conserved phenylalanine or tryptophan ends this CDR3, so it is likely a read error. The chain has TRBV12-3 or TRBV12-4 and TRBJ2-4; 8 positions agree with TRBD1. The CDR3 totals 14 residues. V shed 3 bases and J 7 bases; nucleotides not matched to a gene: 5. The CDR3 spells CASSLGTGGNIQYC. In DNA form, the CDR3 reads TGTGCCAGCAGTTTGGGGACAGGAGGGAACATTCAGTACTGC.